Shown below are 28 T cell receptor beta chains from a single sample sequenced in a study of control samples from healthy donors and cancer patients. The repertoire was sequenced with immunoSEQ multiplex PCR; TCRdb's copy has only in-frame clones and lacks some. The sample has about 120,000 clones, about 92% seen once. The sequencing sample was made of blood. The receptors stem from a woman in her fifties or sixties in good health.

The chain combines TRBV27 with TRBJ1-4; D is possibly TRBD1 (5 bases). V was trimmed by 6 bases and J by 2 bases, leaving 10 bases between them. This CDR3 is built from 14 residues. Germline lookup yields CDR1 MNHEY and CDR2 SMNVEV (reference sequence). This CDR3 reads CASRGTATNEKLFF. The CDR3 DNA follows: TGTGCCAGCAGAGGGACGGCTACTAATGAAAAACTGTTTTTT.

This clone was observed a single time. The V and J genes are TRBV23-1 and TRBJ1-4; a possible D gene is TRBD1 (5 bases). TRBV23-1 is classed as an ORF, of uncertain function. V lost 0 bases to trimming and J lost 5 bases, with 13 bases between them. The CDR3 is 16 residues long. The CDR3 loop is CASSQSSGRKNEKLFF. The CDR3 DNA reads as TGCGCCAGCAGTCAATCGTCGGGACGGAAGAATGAAAAACTGTTTTTT.

The rearrangement uses TRBV15 and TRBJ1-3; D is unclear. The length of the CDR3 is 17 residues. V lost 1 base, J lost 0 bases, and 13 bases lay in between. The V gene's germline CDR1 is LNHNV and CDR2 YYDKDF (reference sequence). CDR3 DNA: TGTGCCACCAGCAGAGCCGCCAAGGCGATCTCTGGAAACACCATATATTTT. Residues: CATSRAAKAISGNTIYF.

The CDR3 coding sequence is TGTGCCAGCAGTGAATTTACGGGCGCGAACACCGGGGAGCTGTTTTTT. Translation: CASSEFTGANTGELFF. V usage is TRBV6-1 and J usage is TRBJ2-2, with D hard to call. The CDR3 is 16 residues long. Trimming took 2 bases from V and 0 from J, leaving 10 bases between them. Germline CDR1 MNHNS, CDR2 SASEGT.

The J gene is TRBJ1-2, the V gene TRBV5-1; D ambiguous. The V and J ends lost 6 bases and 3 bases respectively, with 12 bases between them. The CDR3 runs 13 residues. Germline V gives CDR1 SGHRS, CDR2 YFSETQ. CDR3 loop: CASTLDVDYGYTF. CDR3 bases: TGCGCCAGCACACTTGACGTGGACTATGGCTACACCTTC.

This CDR3 is CASSFFGTTNYGYTF. CDR3 in DNA: TGTGCCAGCAGCTTTTTCGGAACCACTAACTATGGCTACACCTTC. The chain recombines TRBV11-2 with TRBJ1-2; D gene uncertain. V gave up 3 bases and J gave up 0 bases, with 11 bases separating them. This CDR3 comprises 15 residues. Germline CDR1 SGHAT, CDR2 FQNNGV.

The genes are TRBV6-5 and TRBJ2-7; TRBD2 agrees at 8 bases. J gave up 2 bases and V 7 bases, and 10 bases lay outside the gene matches. From germline, CDR1 is MNHEY and CDR2 SVGAGI. The CDR3 consists of 15 residues. CDR3 coding DNA: TGTGCCAGCACCCCGGGAGGGGTATCAACCTACGAGCAGTACTTC. Translating gives CASTPGGVSTYEQYF.

The CDR3 nucleotides read TGTGCCACCAGGGAGGGGACGGGCACCGGGGAGCTGTTTTTT. This encodes CATREGTGTGELFF. This sequence joins TRBV3-1 (or the pseudogene TRBV3-2) and TRBJ2-2; 7 nucleotides match TRBD2. The CDR3 covers 14 residues. Germline assignment: CDR1 LGHDT and CDR2 YNNKEL (reference sequence). V lost 10 bases to trimming and J lost 4 bases; unmatched junction nucleotides: 9.

The chain recombines TRBV10-3 with TRBJ1-2; D not certain. Germline V CDR1 and CDR2: ENHRY, SYGVKD. This CDR3 has 19 amino acids. V gave up 0 bases and J gave up 2 bases, with 22 bases separating them. The CDR3 bases are TGTGCCATCAGTGAGTCGATGGGCAGGCAAACTCATCTAAACTATGGCTACACCTTC. This codes for CAISESMGRQTHLNYGYTF.

The chain links TRBV2 to TRBJ2-3; D may be TRBD1 or TRBD2 (5 bases each). Between the trimmed V and J ends, which lost 5 bases and 6 bases, there was a span of 21 bases. The CDR3 sequence is 16 residues long. Per the germline V gene, CDR1 is SNHLY and CDR2 is FYNNEI. CDR3 DNA sequence: TGTGCCAGCAGTTACACAGGAGGCAGGGTTAGGGATACGCAGTATTTT. It translates to CASSYTGGRVRDTQYF.

V gene TRBV27 combines with J gene TRBJ1-5; tentatively, D is TRBD1 (5 bases). Germline CDR1 MNHEY, CDR2 SMNVEV (reference sequence). Deletions cut 5 bases from V and 0 bases from J, with 20 bases between. This CDR3 contains 18 residues. CDR3 in amino acids: CASSPPHRGYYSNQPQHF. CDR3 bases: TGTGCCAGCAGTCCACCCCACCGGGGCTACTATAGCAATCAGCCCCAGCATTTT.

The rearrangement uses TRBV20-1 and TRBJ1-2; D gene uncertain. This CDR3 comprises 14 residues. V was trimmed by 3 bases and J by 0 bases, leaving 11 bases between them. Germline loops: CDR1 DFQATT, CDR2 SNEGSKA (reference sequence). CDR3 sequence reads: CSASVIGANYGYTF. As DNA, the CDR3 is TGCAGTGCTAGTGTCATTGGGGCTAACTATGGCTACACCTTC.

The chain is built from TRBV5-6 and TRBJ2-7; D remains ambiguous. Germline loops: CDR1 SGHDT, CDR2 YYEEEE. V shed 4 bases and J shed 3 bases, with 14 bases lying between them. The CDR3 sequence is 14 residues long. CDR3 bases: TGTGCCAGCAGCGCGACGGACCGAATCTACGAGCAGTACTTC. This translates into CASSATDRIYEQYF.

The CDR3 DNA is TGTGCCAGCAGCCGCTCCGCGCCATATTATGGCTACACCTTC. Protein: CASSRSAPYYGYTF. The chain links TRBV21-1 to TRBJ1-2. TRBV21-1 is a listed pseudogene. This CDR3 has 14 residues.

The genes are TRBV18 and TRBJ1-1, with a possible D match to TRBD1 (6 bases). The CDR3 has 15 residues. The germline V gene has CDR1 KGHSH and CDR2 LQKENI. Between the trimmed V and J ends, which lost 2 bases and 3 bases, there was a span of 13 bases. CDR3 residues: CASSPTGFKDTEAFF. The CDR3 DNA follows: TGTGCCAGCTCACCAACAGGGTTCAAGGACACTGAAGCTTTCTTT.

The J gene is TRBJ1-6, the V gene TRBV7-2; tentatively, D is TRBD1 (6 bases). The V and J ends lost 1 base and 10 bases respectively, with 14 bases between them. This CDR3 has 15 amino acids. CDR1 is SGHTA and CDR2 is FQGNSA in the germline V gene. The CDR3 region has the DNA TGTGCCAGCAGCTTAGAGGGCCCAGGGGTCTCACCCCTCCACTTT. It codes for CASSLEGPGVSPLHF.

The CDR3 sequence: CASSLGGILSSPLHF. Here the CDR3 DNA reads TGTGCCAGCAGCTTGGGGGGAATTTTATCTTCACCCCTCCACTTT. The chain has TRBV5-6 and TRBJ1-6, with D unclear. V was trimmed by 0 bases and J by 9 bases, leaving 13 bases between them. In germline, CDR1 is SGHDT, CDR2 YYEEEE. The CDR3 consists of 15 residues.

This clone was seen more than once but under ten times. CDR3 in DNA: TGTGCCAGCAGTCCGCAGGGTTCCCAGCCCCAGCATTTT. As protein: CASSPQGSQPQHF. V gene TRBV27 combines with J gene TRBJ1-5, with D maybe TRBD1 (5 bases). Between the trimmed V and J ends, which lost 5 bases and 7 bases, there was a span of 12 bases. The CDR3 extends over 13 amino acids. Per the germline V gene, CDR1 is MNHEY and CDR2 is SMNVEV (reference sequence).

The V gene is TRBV19, the J gene TRBJ1-2; 9 bases agree with TRBD1. Germline V gene lookup returns CDR1 LNHDA and CDR2 SQIVND (reference sequence). CDR3 length: 15 residues. After removal of 5 bases from V and 1 base from J, the junction contained 5 bases not matched to a gene. Here the CDR3 DNA reads TGTGCCAGTAGTTCCCGGGACAGGGTTAACTATGGCTACACCTTC. Translating it yields CASSSRDRVNYGYTF.

The genes are TRBV21-1 and TRBJ2-3; the table calls TRBD2, which could not be checked here. TRBV21-1 is an annotated pseudogene. CDR3 size: 19 residues. CDR3 DNA sequence: TGTGCCAGCAGCGCCGTCACAGCGAGCACGGGAGTATACACAGATACGCAGTATTTT. Amino acid sequence: CASSAVTASTGVYTDTQYF.

The rearrangement joins TRBV19 to TRBJ2-6; D unresolved. The CDR3 runs 17 residues. Germline V gene lookup returns CDR1 LNHDA and CDR2 SQIVND (reference sequence). Trimming left V 1 base short and J 1 base short, with 11 bases between. CDR3 region: CASSIVSRLSGANVLTF. In DNA, the CDR3 is TGTGCCAGTAGTATAGTATCCAGACTTTCTGGGGCCAACGTCCTGACTTTC.

The CDR3 region has the DNA TGTGCCAGCAGCTTGGGACTAGCGACGACGGAGCAGTTCTTC. This translates into CASSLGLATTEQFF. V is TRBV11-2 and J is TRBJ2-1; 10 nucleotides line up with TRBD2. Germline assignment: CDR1 SGHAT and CDR2 FQNNGV. Trimming at V came to 3 bases and at J to 10 bases, leaving 6 bases not matched to a gene. The CDR3 extends over 14 amino acids.

The chain has TRBV25-1 and TRBJ1-1; no clear D. The V end was cut by 6 bases, the J end by 0 bases, with 11 bases between. Germline lookup yields CDR1 MGHDK and CDR2 SYGVNS. The CDR3 runs 14 residues. The CDR3 DNA reads as TGTGCCAGCAGAATAGGAGCACTGAACACTGAAGCTTTCTTT. Translating gives CASRIGALNTEAFF.

The rearrangement uses TRBV13 and TRBJ1-3; D not resolved. V was clipped by 3 bases and J by 4 bases, with 1 base between them. This CDR3 is built from 11 residues. Germline V CDR1 and CDR2: PRHDT, FYEKMQ (reference sequence). CDR3 DNA: TGTGCCAGCAGCTTGGGAAACACCATATATTTT. It translates to CASSLGNTIYF. The full variable domain, rest sourced from reference TRBV13 and TRBJ1-3, is AAGVIQSPRHLIKEKRETATLKCYPIPRHDTVYWYQQGPGQDPQFLISFYEKMQSDKGSIPDRFSAQQFSDYHSELNMSSLELGDSALYFCASSLGNTIYFGEGSWLTVV.

The CDR3 loop is CASSPPGATYNEQFF. As DNA, the CDR3 is TGTGCCAGCAGCCCCCCGGGGGCTACCTACAATGAGCAGTTCTTC. This sequence joins TRBV28 and TRBJ2-1; TRBD1 or TRBD2 may be the D gene (6 bases each). From germline, CDR1 is MDHEN and CDR2 SYDVKM. This CDR3 contains 15 residues. V was shortened by 6 bases and J by 2 bases, with 14 bases between the two germline ends.

V is TRBV5-4 and J is TRBJ1-6; D might be TRBD1 (5 bases). Germline V gives CDR1 SGHNT, CDR2 YYREEE (reference sequence). The CDR3 has 14 amino acids. Between the trimmed V and J ends, which lost 5 bases and 6 bases, there was a span of 12 bases. CDR3 sequence (DNA): TGTGCCAGCAGTGGGGGGGTTTTTAATTCACCCCTCCACTTT. Translation: CASSGGVFNSPLHF.

This chain links TRBV19 with TRBJ2-5; 7 nucleotides align to TRBD1. The trim removed 6 bases at V and 2 bases at J, leaving 6 bases unmatched. The V gene's germline CDR1 is LNHDA and CDR2 SQIVND (reference sequence). The CDR3 has 14 residues. The CDR3, as DNA: TGTGCCAGTAGCCAACAGGGGTATCAAGAGACCCAGTACTTC. It codes for CASSQQGYQETQYF.

The chain uses TRBV5-4 and TRBJ2-1, with D unresolved. CDR1 and CDR2 from the germline V gene are SGHNT and YYREEE (reference sequence). Trimming removed 0 bases from V and 7 bases from J, with 17 bases in between. This CDR3 is built from 16 residues. The CDR3 bases are TGTGCCAGCAGCTTGGGTACGGGTTCCACGAGAAATGAGCAGTTCTTC. Its translation: CASSLGTGSTRNEQFF.